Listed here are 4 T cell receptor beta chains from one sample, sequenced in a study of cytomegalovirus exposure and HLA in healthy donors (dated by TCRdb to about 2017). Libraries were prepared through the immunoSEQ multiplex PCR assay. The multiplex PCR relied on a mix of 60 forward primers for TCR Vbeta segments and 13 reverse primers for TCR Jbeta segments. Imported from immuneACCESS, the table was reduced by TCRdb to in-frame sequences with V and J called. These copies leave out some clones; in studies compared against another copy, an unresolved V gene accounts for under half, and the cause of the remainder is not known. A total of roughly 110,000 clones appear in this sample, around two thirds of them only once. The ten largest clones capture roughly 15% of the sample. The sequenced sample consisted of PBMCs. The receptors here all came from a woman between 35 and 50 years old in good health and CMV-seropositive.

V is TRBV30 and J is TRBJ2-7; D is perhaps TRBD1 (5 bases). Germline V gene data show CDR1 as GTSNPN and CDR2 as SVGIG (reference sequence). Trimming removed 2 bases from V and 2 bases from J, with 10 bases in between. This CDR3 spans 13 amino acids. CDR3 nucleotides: TGTGCCTGGAGTCCCCAGGGTCCCTACGAGCAGTACTTC. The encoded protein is CAWSPQGPYEQYF. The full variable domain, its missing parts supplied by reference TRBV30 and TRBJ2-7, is SQTIHQWPATLVQPVGSPLSLECTVEGTSNPNLYWYRQAAGRGLQLLFYSVGIGQISSEVPQNLSASRPQDRQFILSSKKLLLSDSGFYLCAWSPQGPYEQYFGPGTRLTVT.

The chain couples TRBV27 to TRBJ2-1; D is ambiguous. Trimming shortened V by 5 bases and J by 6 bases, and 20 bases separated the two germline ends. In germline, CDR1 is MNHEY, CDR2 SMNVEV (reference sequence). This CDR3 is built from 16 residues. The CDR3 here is CASSTQASHPTNEQFF. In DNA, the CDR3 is TGTGCCAGCAGTACGCAGGCCTCCCACCCCACCAATGAGCAGTTCTTC.

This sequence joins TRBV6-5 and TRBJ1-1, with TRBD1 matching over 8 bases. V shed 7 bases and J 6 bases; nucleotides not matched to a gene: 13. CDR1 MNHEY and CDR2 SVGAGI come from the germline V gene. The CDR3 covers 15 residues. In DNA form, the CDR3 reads TGTGCCAGCAATACTAGGACAGGGAGGGGCGCTGAAGCTTTCTTT. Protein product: CASNTRTGRGAEAFF.

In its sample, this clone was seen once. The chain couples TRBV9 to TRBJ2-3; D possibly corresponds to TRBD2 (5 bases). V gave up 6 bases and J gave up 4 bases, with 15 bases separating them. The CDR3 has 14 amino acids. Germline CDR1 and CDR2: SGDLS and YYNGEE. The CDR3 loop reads CASTLGVEADTQYF. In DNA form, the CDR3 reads TGTGCCAGCACCCTAGGAGTGGAGGCAGATACGCAGTATTTT.